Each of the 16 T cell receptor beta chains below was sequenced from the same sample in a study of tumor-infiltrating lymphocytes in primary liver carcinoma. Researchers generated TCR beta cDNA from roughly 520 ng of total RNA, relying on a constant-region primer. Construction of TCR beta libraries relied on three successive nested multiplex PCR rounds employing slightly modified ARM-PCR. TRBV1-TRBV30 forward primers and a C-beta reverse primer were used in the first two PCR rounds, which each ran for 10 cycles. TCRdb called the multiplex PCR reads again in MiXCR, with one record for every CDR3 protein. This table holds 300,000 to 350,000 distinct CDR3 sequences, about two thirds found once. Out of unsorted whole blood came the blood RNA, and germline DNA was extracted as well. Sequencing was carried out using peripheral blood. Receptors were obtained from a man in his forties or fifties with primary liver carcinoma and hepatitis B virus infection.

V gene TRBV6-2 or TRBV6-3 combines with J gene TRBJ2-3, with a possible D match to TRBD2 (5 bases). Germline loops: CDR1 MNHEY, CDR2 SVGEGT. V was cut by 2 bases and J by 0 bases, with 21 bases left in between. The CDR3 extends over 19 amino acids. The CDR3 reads CASSYPGSGGLRSTDTQYF. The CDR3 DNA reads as TGTGCCAGCAGTTACCCGGGATCTGGCGGGCTACGAAGCACAGATACGCAGTATTTT.

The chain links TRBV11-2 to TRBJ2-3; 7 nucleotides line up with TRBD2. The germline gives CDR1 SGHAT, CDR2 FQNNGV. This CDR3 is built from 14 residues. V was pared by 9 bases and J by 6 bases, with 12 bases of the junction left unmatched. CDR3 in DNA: TGTGCCAGTAACCGACAGACTAGCTCGGATACGCAGTATTTT. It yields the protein CASNRQTSSDTQYF.

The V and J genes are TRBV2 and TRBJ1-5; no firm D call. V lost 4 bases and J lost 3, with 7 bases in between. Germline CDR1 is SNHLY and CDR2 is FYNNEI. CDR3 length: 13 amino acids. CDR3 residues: CASSVRANQPQHF. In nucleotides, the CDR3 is TGTGCCAGCAGTGTTAGGGCCAATCAGCCCCAGCATTTT.

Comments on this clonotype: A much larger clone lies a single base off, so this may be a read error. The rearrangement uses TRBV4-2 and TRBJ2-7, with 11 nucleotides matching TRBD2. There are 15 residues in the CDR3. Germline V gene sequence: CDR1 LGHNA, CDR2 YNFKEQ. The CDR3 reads CASNQLAGDFSEQYF. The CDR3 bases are TGTGCCAGCAACCAACTAGCGGGAGATTTCTCCGAGCAGTACTTC.

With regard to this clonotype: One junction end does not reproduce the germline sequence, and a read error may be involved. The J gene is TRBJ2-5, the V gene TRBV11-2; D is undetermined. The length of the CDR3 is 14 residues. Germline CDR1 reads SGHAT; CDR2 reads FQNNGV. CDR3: CGSISGLGTETQYF. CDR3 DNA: TGTGGCAGCATCTCCGGCCTAGGTACTGAGACCCAGTACTTC.

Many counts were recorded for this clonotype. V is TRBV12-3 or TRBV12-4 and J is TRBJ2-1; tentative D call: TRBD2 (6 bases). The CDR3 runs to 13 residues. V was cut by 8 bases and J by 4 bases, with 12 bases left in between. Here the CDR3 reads CASGLAAYNEQFF. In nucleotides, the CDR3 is TGTGCCAGCGGCTTAGCGGCATACAATGAGCAGTTCTTC.

CDR3: CASSLGGNTRELFF. In DNA form, the CDR3 reads TGTGCCAGCAGCTTAGGTGGAAACACAAGGGAGCTGTTTTTT. V and J are TRBV11-3 and TRBJ2-2, with D unclear. This CDR3 region has 14 residues. With 1 base removed from V and 9 bases from J, the gap between germline ends came to 12 bases. CDR1 and CDR2 from the germline V gene are SGHNT and YENEEA.

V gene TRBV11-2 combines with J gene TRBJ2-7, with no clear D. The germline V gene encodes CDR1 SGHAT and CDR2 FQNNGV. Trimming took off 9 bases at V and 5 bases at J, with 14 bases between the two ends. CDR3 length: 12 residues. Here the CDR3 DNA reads TGTGCCAGGAGCATAGATCTCGACGAGCAGTACTTC. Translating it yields CARSIDLDEQYF. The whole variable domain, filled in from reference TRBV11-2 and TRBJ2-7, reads EAGVAQSPRYKIIEKRQSVAFWCNPISGHATLYWYQQILGQGPKLLIQFQNNGVVDDSQLPKDRFSAERLKGVDSTLKIQPAKLEDSAVYLCARSIDLDEQYFGPGTRLTVT.

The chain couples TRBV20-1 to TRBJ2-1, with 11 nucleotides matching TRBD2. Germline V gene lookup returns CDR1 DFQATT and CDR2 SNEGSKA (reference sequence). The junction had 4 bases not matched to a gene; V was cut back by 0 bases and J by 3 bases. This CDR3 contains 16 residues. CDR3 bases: TGCAGTGCTAGAGATCTACTAGCGGGGGTCTACAATGAGCAGTTCTTC. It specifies CSARDLLAGVYNEQFF.

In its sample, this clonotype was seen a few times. CDR3 sequence: CASLTGVGRGYTF. CDR3 nucleotides: TGTGCCAGCTTGACAGGGGTAGGGCGAGGCTACACCTTC. The chain employs TRBV6-1 and TRBJ1-2; 8 positions agree with TRBD1. The germline CDR1 and CDR2 sequences are MNHNS and SASEGT. This CDR3 spans 13 amino acids. Trimming removed 8 bases from V and 8 bases from J; junction bases left unmatched: 10.

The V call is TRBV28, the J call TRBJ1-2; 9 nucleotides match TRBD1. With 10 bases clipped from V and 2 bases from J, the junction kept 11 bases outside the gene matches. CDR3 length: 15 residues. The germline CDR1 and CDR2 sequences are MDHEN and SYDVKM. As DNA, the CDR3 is TGTGCCATCAACCTGCCCGGGACAGGGAACTATGGCTACACCTTC. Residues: CAINLPGTGNYGYTF.

The CDR3 DNA sequence: TGCAGCGTTCGGCGACAGGGGGCTCTCTACGAGCAGTACTTC. It codes for CSVRRQGALYEQYF. The chain has TRBV29-1 and TRBJ2-5; TRBD1 aligns across 10 bases. The tail of the sequence fits TRBJ2-7 better, so the J call may be wrong. CDR3 length: 14 amino acids. Germline CDR1 reads SQVTM; CDR2 reads ANQGSEA.

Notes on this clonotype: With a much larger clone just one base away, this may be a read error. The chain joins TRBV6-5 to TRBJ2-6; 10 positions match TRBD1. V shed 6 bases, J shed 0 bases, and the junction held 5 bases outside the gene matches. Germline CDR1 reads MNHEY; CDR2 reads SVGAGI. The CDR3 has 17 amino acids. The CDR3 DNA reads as TGTGCCAGCAGACAGACAGGGGGCTTCTCTGGGGCCAACGTCCTGACTTTC. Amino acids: CASRQTGGFSGANVLTF.

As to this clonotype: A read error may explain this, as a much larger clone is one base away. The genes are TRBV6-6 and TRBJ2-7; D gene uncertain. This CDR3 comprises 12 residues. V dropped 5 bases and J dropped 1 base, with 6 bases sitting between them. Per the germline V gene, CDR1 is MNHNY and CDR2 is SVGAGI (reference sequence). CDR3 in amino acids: CASSRVSYEQYF. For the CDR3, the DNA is TGTGCCAGCAGTCGGGTATCCTACGAGCAGTACTTC.

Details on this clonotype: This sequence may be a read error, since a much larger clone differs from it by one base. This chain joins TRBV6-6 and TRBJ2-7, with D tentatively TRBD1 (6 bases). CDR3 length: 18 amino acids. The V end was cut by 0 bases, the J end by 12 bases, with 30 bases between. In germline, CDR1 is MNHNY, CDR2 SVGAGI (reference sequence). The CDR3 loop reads CASSYSTGLKSPSVKRYF. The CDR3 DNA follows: TGTGCCAGCAGTTACTCTACAGGGTTGAAGTCCCCGTCCGTCAAGCGGTACTTC.

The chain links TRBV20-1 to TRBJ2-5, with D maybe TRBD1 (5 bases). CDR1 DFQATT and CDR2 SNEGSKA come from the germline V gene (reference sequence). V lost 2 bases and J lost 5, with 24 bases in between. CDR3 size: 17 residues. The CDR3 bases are TGCAGTGCTAGACCACCTGCTGGGCAAGGGGCAGGGGAGACCCAGTACTTC. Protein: CSARPPAGQGAGETQYF.